The entry below describes one T cell receptor (beta chain). Its antigen is not known. These data originate in a study of a mutant IDH1 vaccine in newly diagnosed glioma. At the level of the study: Patients were started on vaccination 4-6 weeks after radiotherapy alone, or with temozolomide cycles. Patients got radiotherapy, temozolomide, or both beforehand, and most got both. Study-level findings and limits: Vaccination elicited immune responses in roughly 93% of patients.

Time point meaning: week 23, last vaccination. What each vaccine dose contained was 300 ug of mutant IDH1 20-mer peptide, accompanied by topical imiquimod. Clones were sequenced by immunoSEQ multiplex PCR, and TCRdb holds only the in-frame ones, with some missing. Of approximately 39,000 clones listed, about four fifths are singletons. This receptor was obtained from a man aged 35 to 55 with glioma. The sample was PBMCs, taken from a glioma patient whose treatment included an IDH1 peptide vaccine.

CDR3 in DNA: TGTGCCAGCAGTTTGCCCTTCCCCGGGACTAGGTTCACAGATACGCAGTATTTT. It yields the protein CASSLPFPGTRFTDTQYF. V and J are TRBV28 and TRBJ2-3, with TRBD2 identical over 8 bases. The length of the CDR3 is 18 residues. Germline CDR1 and CDR2: MDHEN and SYDVKM. The trim removed 3 bases at V and 2 bases at J, leaving 13 bases unmatched.